This T cell receptor (beta chain) appears in the sequencing data of a study of blood T cell repertoires in COVID-19. Study context: The origin of the acute and convalescent COVID-19 samples was the United States, Italy and Spain. PBMCs, B-cell-depleted T cells, or T cells were the source of the cDNA or gDNA that made up the material.

In the study's own analysis: It was from reference gene primer amplification that nucleated cell counts were estimated. Method: immunoSEQ multiplex PCR; TCRdb's copy keeps in-frame clones and lacks some. D and trimming were read from the DNA, whereas the V and J calls and clone size are those reported in that table. The sample carries approximately 260,000 clones, 84% recorded once. The germline gives CDR1 KGHSH, CDR2 LQKENI. The V and J ends lost 3 bases and 0 bases, in that order; junction bases with no gene match: 1. This CDR3 region has 14 residues. Source material: peripheral blood. The sequence derives from a human donor in a cohort sampled during active COVID-19. The chain combines TRBV18 with TRBJ1-2, with 7 nucleotides matching TRBD1. The CDR3 region is CASSPGQTNYGYTF. The DNA for the CDR3 is TGTGCCAGCTCACCGGGACAGACTAACTATGGCTACACCTTC.